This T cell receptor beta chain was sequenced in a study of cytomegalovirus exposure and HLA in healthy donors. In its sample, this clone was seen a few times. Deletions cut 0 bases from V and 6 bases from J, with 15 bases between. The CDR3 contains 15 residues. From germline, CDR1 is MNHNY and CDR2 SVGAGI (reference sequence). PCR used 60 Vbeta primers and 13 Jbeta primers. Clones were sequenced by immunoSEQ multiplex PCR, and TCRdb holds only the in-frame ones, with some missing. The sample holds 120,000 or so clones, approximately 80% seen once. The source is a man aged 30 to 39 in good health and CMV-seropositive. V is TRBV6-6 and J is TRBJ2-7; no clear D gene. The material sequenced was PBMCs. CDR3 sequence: CASSYSRGDEAEQYF. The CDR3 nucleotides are TGTGCCAGCAGTTACTCGAGAGGTGACGAGGCCGAGCAGTACTTC.